These T cell receptor beta chains were read from a single sample in a study of glioma-infiltrating T cells after dendritic cell vaccination. The assay was immunoSEQ multiplex PCR, and TCRdb's table has in-frame clones only and misses some. The sample has approximately 62,000 clones; around nine tenths are singletons. Source: blood, taken after dendritic cell vaccination. The receptors come from a human donor with glioblastoma. Each CDR3 is given with its conserved first and last residue. The order of the fields is D gene, V gene, CDR3 length, CDR3 protein. D genes are given only for firm matches.

TRBD1	TRBV19	17	CASSITTGGLAGNTIYF
NA	TRBV15	15	CATSRDFAGVQPQHF
TRBD1	TRBV7-9	15	CASSPQGGSYNEQFF
NA	TRBV6-1	16	CASSVGLAAYSYEQYF
NA	TRBV9	16	CASSVDETAFGNEQFF
TRBD1	TRBV30	11	CAWSGQGDTYF
NA	TRBV6-5	14	CASKQSSGANVLTF
NA	TRBV21-1	21	CASSLKELTARGGCSNQPQHF
NA	TRBV19	16	CASRGSGGLINTEAFF
NA	TRBV6-5	12	CATMDSNTEAFF
NA	TRBV5-6	17	CASSLGSLGRPNTEAFF
TRBD1	TRBV30	13	CAWTHRGGTEAFF
NA	TRBV29-1	10	CSVGRDEQFF
TRBD2	TRBV19	15	CASSILRGRADEQFF
NA	TRBV15	14	CATNLQGFGNTIYF
TRBD1	TRBV19	13	CASRTGSGNTIYF
NA	TRBV27	15	CASSPLVDTGGSYTF